The clone carrying this T cell receptor (beta chain) was observed a few times. TCRdb re-called the RACE reads through MiXCR, storing one row per CDR3 protein. The table shows tens of thousands of distinct CDR3 sequences, with roughly a tenth occurring only once. The data originate from a study of human T cells and chemical hapten exposure. As to time point: pre-sensitization, week 0. As for treatment: therapeutic diphenylcyclopropenone sensitization with weekly scalp DPC. This clonotype was sampled from a man aged 35 to 55 with alopecia areata. Some clones in this sample may be carry-over from other donors' samples. The specimen was whole blood, collected in connection with sensitization to the hapten diphenylcyclopropenone (DPC).

This chain's CDR3 is CASSPPGAPGEKLFF. The DNA of the CDR3 is TGTGCCAGCAGCCCCCCGGGGGCACCGGGTGAAAAACTGTTTTTT. This chain joins TRBV11-2 and TRBJ1-4; D is possibly TRBD1 (6 bases). The CDR3 length is 15 residues. Germline assignment: CDR1 SGHAT and CDR2 FQNNGV. V lost 5 bases, J lost 7 bases, and 17 bases lay in between.